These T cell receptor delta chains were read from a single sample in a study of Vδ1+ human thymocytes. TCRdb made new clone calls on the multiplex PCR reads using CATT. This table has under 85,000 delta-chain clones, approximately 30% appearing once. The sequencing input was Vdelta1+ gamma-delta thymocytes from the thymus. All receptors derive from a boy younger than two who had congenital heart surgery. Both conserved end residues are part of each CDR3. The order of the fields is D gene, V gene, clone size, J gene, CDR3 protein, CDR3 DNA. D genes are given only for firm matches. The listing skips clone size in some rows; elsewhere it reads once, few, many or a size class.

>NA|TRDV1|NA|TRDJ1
CALGQLPVFSVLGDTDKLIF
TGTGCTCTTGGGCAACTACCAGTTTTCAGCGTACTGGGCGACACCGATAAACTCATCTTT
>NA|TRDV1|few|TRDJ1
CALGTLCSLQGWGCDKLIF
TGTGCTCTTGGGACCTTATGTTCCCTCCAGGGGTGGGGATGCGATAAACTCATCTTT
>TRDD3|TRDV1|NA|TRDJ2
CALGELPTRVVLGDTGVLTAQLFF
TGTGCTCTTGGGGAACTCCCTACCCGCGTTGTACTGGGGGATACGGGGGTTTTGACAGCACAACTCTTCTTT
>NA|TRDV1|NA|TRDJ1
CAPGVPLPRSKLIF
TGTGCTCCTGGGGTGCCTCTCCCACGATCCAAACTCATCTTT
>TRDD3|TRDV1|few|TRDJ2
CALGESTGGYMLTAQLFF
TGTGCTCTTGGGGAGTCTACGGGGGGATACATGTTGACAGCACAACTCTTCTTT
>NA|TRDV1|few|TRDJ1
CALGARGVGPDKLIF
TGTGCTCTTGGGGCCCGCGGTGTGGGACCCGATAAACTCATCTTT
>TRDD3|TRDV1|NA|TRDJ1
CALGDPSLKLRGEKLGERTDKLIF
TGTGCTCTTGGGGATCCGTCTCTAAAGCTGCGCGGAGAAAAACTGGGGGAACGCACCGATAAACTCATCTTT
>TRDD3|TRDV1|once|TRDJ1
CALGELPSSTTGGSNTDKLIF
TGTGCTCTTGGGGAACTACCTTCCTCCACTACTGGGGGATCCAACACCGATAAACTCATCTTT
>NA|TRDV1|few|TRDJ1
CALGRSGRGLHIPIRMIPDKLIF
TGTGCTCTTGGAAGGAGCGGCCGGGGGCTACACATACCGATCCGTATGATCCCCGATAAACTCATCTTT
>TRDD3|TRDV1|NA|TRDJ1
CALGPAGPALVLGDTRTDKLIF
TGTGCTCTTGGGCCCGCTGGCCCAGCTTTGGTACTGGGGGATACGCGGACCGATAAACTCATCTTT
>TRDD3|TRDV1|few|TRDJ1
CALGDTSLFPYWGMNTDKLIF
TGTGCTCTTGGGGATACTAGTCTCTTCCCCTACTGGGGGATGAACACCGATAAACTCATCTTT
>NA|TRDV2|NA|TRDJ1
CACASGGEYTDKLIF
TGTGCCTGTGCGTCCGGGGGAGAATACACCGATAAACTCATCTTT
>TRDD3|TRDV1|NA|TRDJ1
CALGELLPTVLGASRYTDKLIF
TGTGCTCTTGGGGAACTACTTCCGACGGTACTGGGGGCTTCACGGTACACCGATAAACTCATCTTT
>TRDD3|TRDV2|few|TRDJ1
CACDTGLLGVHKLIF
TGTGCCTGTGACACAGGACTACTGGGGGTCCATAAACTCATCTTT
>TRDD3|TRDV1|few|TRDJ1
CALGGRARLLHEGIPGTDKLIF
TGTGCTCTTGGGGGACGGGCCCGCCTCCTACATGAGGGGATACCGGGAACCGATAAACTCATCTTT
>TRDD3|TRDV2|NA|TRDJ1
CACDTVGCTGGNTDKLIF
TGTGCCTGTGACACCGTTGGGTGTACTGGGGGAAACACCGATAAACTCATCTTT
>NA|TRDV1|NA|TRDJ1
CALGEIPGVYTDKLIF
TGTGCTCTTGGGGAAATCCCAGGGGTCTACACCGATAAACTCATCTTT